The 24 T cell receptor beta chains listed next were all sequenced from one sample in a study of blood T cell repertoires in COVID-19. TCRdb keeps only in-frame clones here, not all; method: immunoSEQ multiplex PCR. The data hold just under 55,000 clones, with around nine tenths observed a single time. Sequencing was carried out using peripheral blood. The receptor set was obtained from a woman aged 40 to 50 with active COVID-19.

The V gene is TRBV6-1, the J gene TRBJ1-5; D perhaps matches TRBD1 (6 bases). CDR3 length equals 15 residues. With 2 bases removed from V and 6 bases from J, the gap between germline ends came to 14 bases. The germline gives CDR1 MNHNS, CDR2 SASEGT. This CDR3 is CASSELSRGFQPQHF. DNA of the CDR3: TGTGCCAGCAGTGAATTGTCTAGGGGGTTTCAGCCCCAGCATTTT.

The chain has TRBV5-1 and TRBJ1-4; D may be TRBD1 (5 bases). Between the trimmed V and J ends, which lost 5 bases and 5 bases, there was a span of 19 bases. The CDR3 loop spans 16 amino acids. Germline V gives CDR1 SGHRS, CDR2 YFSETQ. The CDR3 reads CASSTGIETVNEKLFF. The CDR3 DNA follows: TGCGCCAGCAGTACAGGTATCGAAACCGTAAATGAAAAACTGTTTTTT.

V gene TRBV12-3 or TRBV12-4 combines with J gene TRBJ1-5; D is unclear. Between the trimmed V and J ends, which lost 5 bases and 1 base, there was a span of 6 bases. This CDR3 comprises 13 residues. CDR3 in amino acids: CASSVMSNQPQHF. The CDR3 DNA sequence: TGTGCCAGCAGTGTCATGAGCAATCAGCCCCAGCATTTT.

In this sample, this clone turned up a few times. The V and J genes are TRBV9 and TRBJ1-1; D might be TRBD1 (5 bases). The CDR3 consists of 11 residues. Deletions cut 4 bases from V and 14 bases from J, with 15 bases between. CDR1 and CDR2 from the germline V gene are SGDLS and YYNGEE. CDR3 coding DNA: TGTGCCAGCAGCCTAGGGACGGAGGTCTTCTTT. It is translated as CASSLGTEVFF.

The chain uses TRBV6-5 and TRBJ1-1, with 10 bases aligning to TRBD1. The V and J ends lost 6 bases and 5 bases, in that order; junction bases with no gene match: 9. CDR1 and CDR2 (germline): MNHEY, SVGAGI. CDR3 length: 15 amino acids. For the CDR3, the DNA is TGTGCCAGCAGGGGGACAGGGGCCCTAGGGACTGAAGCTTTCTTT. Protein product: CASRGTGALGTEAFF.

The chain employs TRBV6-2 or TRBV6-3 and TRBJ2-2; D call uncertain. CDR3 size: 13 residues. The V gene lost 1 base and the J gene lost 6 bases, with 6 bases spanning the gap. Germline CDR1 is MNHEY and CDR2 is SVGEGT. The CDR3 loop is CASSYFGPGELFF. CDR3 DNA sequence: TGTGCCAGCAGTTACTTTGGCCCCGGGGAGCTGTTTTTT.

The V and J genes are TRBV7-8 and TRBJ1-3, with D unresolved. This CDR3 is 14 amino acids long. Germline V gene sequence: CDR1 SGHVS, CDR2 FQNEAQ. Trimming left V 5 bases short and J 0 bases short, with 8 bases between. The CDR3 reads CASSHRGSGNTIYF. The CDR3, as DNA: TGTGCCAGCAGCCATCGGGGCTCTGGAAACACCATATATTTT.

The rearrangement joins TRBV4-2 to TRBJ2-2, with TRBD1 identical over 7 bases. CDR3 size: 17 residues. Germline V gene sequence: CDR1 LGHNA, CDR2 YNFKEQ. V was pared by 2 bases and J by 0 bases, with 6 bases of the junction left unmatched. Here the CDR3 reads CASSQIGTAPNTGELFF. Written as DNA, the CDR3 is TGTGCCAGCAGCCAAATTGGGACAGCACCGAACACCGGGGAGCTGTTTTTT.

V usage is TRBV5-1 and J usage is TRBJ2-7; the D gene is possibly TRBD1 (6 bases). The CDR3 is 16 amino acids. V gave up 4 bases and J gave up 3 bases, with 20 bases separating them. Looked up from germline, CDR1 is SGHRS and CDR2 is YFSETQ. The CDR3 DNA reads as TGCGCCAGCAGCCCGACGCGGACAGCGAGAAACTACGAGCAGTACTTC. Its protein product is CASSPTRTARNYEQYF.

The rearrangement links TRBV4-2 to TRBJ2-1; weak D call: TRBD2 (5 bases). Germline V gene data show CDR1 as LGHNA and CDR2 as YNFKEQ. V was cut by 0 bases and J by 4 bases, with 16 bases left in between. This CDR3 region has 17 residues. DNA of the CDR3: TGTGCCAGCAGCCAAGATAAACGGGGTGGAACTTACAATGAGCAGTTCTTC. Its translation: CASSQDKRGGTYNEQFF.

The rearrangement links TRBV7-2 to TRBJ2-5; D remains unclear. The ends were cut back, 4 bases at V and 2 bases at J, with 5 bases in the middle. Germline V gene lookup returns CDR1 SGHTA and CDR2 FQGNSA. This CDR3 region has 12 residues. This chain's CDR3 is CASSSGQETQYF. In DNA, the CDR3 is TGTGCCAGCAGCTCCGGTCAAGAGACCCAGTACTTC. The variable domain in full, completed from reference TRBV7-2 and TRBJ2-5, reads GAGVSQSPSNKVTEKGKDVELRCDPISGHTALYWYRQSLGQGLEFLIYFQGNSAPDKSGLPSDRFSAERTGGSVSTLTIQRTQQEDSAVYLCASSSGQETQYFGPGTRLLVL.

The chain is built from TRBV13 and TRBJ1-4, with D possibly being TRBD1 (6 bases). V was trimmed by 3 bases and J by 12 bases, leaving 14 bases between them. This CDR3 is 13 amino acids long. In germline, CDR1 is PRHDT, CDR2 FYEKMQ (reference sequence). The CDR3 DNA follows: TGTGCCAGCAGCTTCAGTAGGGGGTCTGAACTGTTTTTT. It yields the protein CASSFSRGSELFF.

CDR3 in amino acids: CSASQTTGTGIGSEQFF. The CDR3 nucleotides read TGCAGTGCTAGTCAGACCACCGGGACAGGGATCGGGAGTGAGCAGTTCTTC. The rearrangement joins TRBV20-1 to TRBJ2-1; TRBD1 aligns across 9 bases. The junction had 18 bases not matched to a gene; V was cut back by 3 bases and J by 9 bases. Germline V gene data show CDR1 as DFQATT and CDR2 as SNEGSKA (reference sequence). This CDR3 spans 17 amino acids.

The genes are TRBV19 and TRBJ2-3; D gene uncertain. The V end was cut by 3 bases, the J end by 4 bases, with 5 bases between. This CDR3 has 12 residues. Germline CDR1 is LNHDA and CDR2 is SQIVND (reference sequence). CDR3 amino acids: CASSIRADTQYF. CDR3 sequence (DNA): TGTGCCAGTAGTATTCGGGCAGATACGCAGTATTTT.

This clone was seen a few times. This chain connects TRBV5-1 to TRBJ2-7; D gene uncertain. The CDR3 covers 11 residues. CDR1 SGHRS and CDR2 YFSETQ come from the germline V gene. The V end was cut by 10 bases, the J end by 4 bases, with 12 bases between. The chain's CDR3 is CALFPRYEQYF. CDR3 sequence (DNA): TGCGCCCTTTTCCCGCGATACGAGCAGTACTTC. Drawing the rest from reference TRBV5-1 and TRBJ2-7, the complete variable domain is KAGVTQTPRYLIKTRGQQVTLSCSPISGHRSVSWYQQTPGQGLQFLFEYFSETQRNKGNFPGRFSGRQFSNSRSEMNVSTLELGDSALYLCALFPRYEQYFGPGTRLTVT.

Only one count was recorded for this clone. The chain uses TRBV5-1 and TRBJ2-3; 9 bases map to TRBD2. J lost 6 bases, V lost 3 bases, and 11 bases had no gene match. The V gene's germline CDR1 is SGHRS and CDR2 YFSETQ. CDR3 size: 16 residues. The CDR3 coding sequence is TGCGCCAGCAGCTCGGCCCCCTTAGCGGGGGCGGATACGCAGTATTTT. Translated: CASSSAPLAGADTQYF.

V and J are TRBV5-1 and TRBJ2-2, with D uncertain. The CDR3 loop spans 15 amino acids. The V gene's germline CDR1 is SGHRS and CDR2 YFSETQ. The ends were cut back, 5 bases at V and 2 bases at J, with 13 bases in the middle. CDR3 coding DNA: TGCGCCAGCAGACCTGCTGGCGGAAACACCGGGGAGCTGTTTTTT. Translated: CASRPAGGNTGELFF. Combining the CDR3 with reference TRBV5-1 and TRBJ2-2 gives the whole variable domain KAGVTQTPRYLIKTRGQQVTLSCSPISGHRSVSWYQQTPGQGLQFLFEYFSETQRNKGNFPGRFSGRQFSNSRSEMNVSTLELGDSALYLCASRPAGGNTGELFFGEGSRLTVL.

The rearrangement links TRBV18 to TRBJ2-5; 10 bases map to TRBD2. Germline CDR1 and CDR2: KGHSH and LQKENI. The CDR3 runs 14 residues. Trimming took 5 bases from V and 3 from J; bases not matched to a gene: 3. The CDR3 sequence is CASSELAGKETQYF. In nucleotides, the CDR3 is TGTGCCAGCTCAGAACTAGCGGGAAAAGAGACCCAGTACTTC.

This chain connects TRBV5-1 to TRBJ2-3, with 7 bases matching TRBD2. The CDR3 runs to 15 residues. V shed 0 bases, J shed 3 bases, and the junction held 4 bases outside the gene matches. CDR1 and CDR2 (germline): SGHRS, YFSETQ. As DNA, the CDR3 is TGCGCCAGCAGCTTGGGAGCTAGCGGAACAGATACGCAGTATTTT. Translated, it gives CASSLGASGTDTQYF.

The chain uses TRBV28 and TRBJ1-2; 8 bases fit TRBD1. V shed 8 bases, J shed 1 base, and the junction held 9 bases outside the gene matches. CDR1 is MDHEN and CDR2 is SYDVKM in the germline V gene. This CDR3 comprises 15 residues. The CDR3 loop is CASATGTGGNYGYTF. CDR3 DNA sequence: TGTGCCAGCGCCACCGGGACAGGAGGTAACTATGGCTACACCTTC.

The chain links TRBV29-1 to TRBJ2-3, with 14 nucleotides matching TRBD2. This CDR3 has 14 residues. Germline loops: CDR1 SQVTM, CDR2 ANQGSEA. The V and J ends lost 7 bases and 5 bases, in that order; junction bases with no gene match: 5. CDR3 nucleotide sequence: TGCAGCGGACTAGCGGGGGGGGTTCAAGATACGCAGTATTTT. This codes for CSGLAGGVQDTQYF.

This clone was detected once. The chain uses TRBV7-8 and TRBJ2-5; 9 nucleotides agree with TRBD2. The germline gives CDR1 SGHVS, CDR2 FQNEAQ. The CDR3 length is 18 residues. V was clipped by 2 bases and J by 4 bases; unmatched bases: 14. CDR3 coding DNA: TGTGCCAGCAGCTTAAAATTTCGTGGTAGCGGGGGAGGAGAGACCCAGTACTTC. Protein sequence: CASSLKFRGSGGGETQYF.

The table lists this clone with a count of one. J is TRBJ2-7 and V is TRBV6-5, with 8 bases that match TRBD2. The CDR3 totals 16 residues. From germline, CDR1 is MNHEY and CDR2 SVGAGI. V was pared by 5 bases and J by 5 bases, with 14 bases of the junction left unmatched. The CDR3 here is CASSHWGAGGPHEQYF. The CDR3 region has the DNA TGTGCCAGCAGTCACTGGGGGGCGGGGGGCCCTCACGAGCAGTACTTC.

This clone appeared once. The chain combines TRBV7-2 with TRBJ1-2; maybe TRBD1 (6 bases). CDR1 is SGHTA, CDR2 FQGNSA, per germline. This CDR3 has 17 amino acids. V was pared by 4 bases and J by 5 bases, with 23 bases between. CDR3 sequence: CASSSGTLRGIRYGYTF. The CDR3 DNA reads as TGTGCCAGCAGCTCCGGGACACTGAGGGGTATTAGATATGGCTACACCTTC. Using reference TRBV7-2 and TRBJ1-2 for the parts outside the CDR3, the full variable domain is GAGVSQSPSNKVTEKGKDVELRCDPISGHTALYWYRQSLGQGLEFLIYFQGNSAPDKSGLPSDRFSAERTGGSVSTLTIQRTQQEDSAVYLCASSSGTLRGIRYGYTFGSGTRLTVV.